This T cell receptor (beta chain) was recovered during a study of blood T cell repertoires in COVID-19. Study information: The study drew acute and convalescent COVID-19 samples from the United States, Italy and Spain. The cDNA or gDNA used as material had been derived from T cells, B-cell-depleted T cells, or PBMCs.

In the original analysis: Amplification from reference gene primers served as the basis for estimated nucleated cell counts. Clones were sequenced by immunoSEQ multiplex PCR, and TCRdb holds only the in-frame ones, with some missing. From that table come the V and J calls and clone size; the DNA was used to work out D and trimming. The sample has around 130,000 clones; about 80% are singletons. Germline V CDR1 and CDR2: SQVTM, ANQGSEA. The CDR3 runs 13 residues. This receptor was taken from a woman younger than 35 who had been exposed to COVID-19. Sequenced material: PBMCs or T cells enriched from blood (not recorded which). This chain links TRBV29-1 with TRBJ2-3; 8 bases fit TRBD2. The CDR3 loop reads CCTRGGKGDTQYF. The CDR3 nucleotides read TGCTGCACCCGGGGGGGGAAGGGAGATACGCAGTATTTT.